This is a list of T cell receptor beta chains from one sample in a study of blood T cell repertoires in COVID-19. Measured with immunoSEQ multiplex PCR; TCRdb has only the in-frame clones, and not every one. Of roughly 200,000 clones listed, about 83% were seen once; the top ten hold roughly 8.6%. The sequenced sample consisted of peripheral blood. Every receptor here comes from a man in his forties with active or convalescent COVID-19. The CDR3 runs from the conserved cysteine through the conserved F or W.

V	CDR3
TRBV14	CASSQALTGTHNEQFF
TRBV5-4	CASSLLAGGSDEQFF
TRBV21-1	CASSKGQGAYEQYF
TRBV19	CASSMIAGRVDTQYF
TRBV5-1	CASSPGQTNEKLFF
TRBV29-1	CSVVGGSGTGVYEQYF
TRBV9	CASSGTGSFEKLFF
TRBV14	CASSRTGAFRNTIYF
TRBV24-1	CATSDLGTSGYNEQFF
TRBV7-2	CASSLGQLFEQYF
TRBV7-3	CASSSIDSSGAYNEQFF
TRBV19	CASSTRTGGNYEQYF
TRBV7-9	CASSPSGTGFHYGYTF
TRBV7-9	CASSPQAVDGYTF
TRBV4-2	CASSQELIGLALYEQYF
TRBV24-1	CATSAPQGTSGKDTQYF
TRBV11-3	CASSLIAGGTTDTQYF
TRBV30	CAWSVRRGDTQYF
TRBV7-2	CASSTQENTEAFF
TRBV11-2	CASSLGGGTRTGELFF
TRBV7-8	CASQWDSSGNTIYF
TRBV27	CASSFVASYNEQFF
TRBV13	CASSAGTGGFYEQYF
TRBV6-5	CASRPNRSGLYGYTF
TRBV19	CASSMREMNTEAFF
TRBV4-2	CASSQVIADTGELFF
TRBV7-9	CASRDAGQNYGYTF
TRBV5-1	CASRAGAGDFYEQYF
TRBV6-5	CASTNRGLNYGYTF
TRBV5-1	CASSLEPQGGGNTIYF
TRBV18	CASSLRGRGSSGNTIYF